A selection of T cell receptor beta chains follows, all from one sample in a study of regulatory T cells in long-lasting Graves disease. TCRdb redid the calling of the multiplex PCR reads with MiXCR, one entry per CDR3 protein. The data hold more than 350,000 distinct CDR3 sequences, with around 14% observed a single time. Another study also made use of these data, one on T cells in Graves' hyperthyroidism and ophthalmopathy.

Sample: peripheral blood mononuclear cells (PBMCs), taken at new diagnosis, from a patient treated with antithyroid drugs. The source is a woman aged 25 to 45 with Graves disease. CDR3s include the opening cysteine and the closing phenylalanine or tryptophan. A D gene is named only where the DNA matches it firmly. The listing skips clone size in some rows; elsewhere it reads once, few, many or a size class.

TRBJ1-1,TRBV3-1,many,.,TGTGCCAGCAGCCAAGCGGGGGGAGGTAACACTGAAGCTTTCTTT,CASSQAGGGNTEAFF
TRBJ2-1,TRBV12-3/TRBV12-4,many,TRBD1,TGTGCCAGCAGTGAGAACAGGGGGGAGGCCTACAATGAGCAGTTCTTC,CASSENRGEAYNEQFF
TRBJ1-1,TRBV18,many,.,TGTGCCAGCTCAATCCTCTCTTCGGGGGAGAACACTGAAGCTTTCTTT,CASSILSSGENTEAFF
TRBJ2-3,TRBV6-2/TRBV6-3,.,TRBD2,TGTGCCAGCAGTACACAAGCGGGAGTTTCAGATACGCAGTATTTT,CASSTQAGVSDTQYF
TRBJ2-7,TRBV7-2,many,.,TGTGCCAGCAGCTTAGAGTCATTCTACGAGCAGTACTTC,CASSLESFYEQYF
TRBJ1-2,TRBV11-2,many,.,TGTGCCAGCAGCTTAGAGGGGGCAGATGGCTACACCTTC,CASSLEGADGYTF
TRBJ1-2,TRBV3-1,.,.,TGTGCCAGCAGGAACGGGGGGTGGTCCTATGGCTACACCTTC,CASRNGGWSYGYTF
TRBJ1-2,TRBV19,few,.,TGTGCCAGTAAACTATCGAGACAGCTTAACTATGGCTACACCTTC,CASKLSRQLNYGYTF
TRBJ2-1,TRBV2,many,TRBD2,TGTGCCAGCAGTGGACTAGCGGGAGGAGTTGCGTACAATGAGCAGTTCTTC,CASSGLAGGVAYNEQFF
TRBJ2-3,TRBV19,.,.,TGTGCCAGTAGTATAGATCCAGCCCGGAGAGATACGCAGTATTTT,CASSIDPARRDTQYF
TRBJ1-5,TRBV7-9,few,.,TGTGCCAGCAGCTCGACAGCAGGAGACGCTCAGCCCCAGCATTTT,CASSSTAGDAQPQHF
TRBJ2-1,TRBV30,many,TRBD1,TGTGCCTGGGACAGGGGGTACAATGAGCAGTTCTTC,CAWDRGYNEQFF
TRBJ2-7,TRBV18,many,.,TGTGCCAGCTCCCCAACAGGGAAGAACTACGAGCAGTACTTC,CASSPTGKNYEQYF
TRBJ1-4,TRBV12-3/TRBV12-4,many,TRBD1,TGTGCCAGCAGTTATACAGGGGTTTTGGATGAAAAACTGTTTTTT,CASSYTGVLDEKLFF
TRBJ2-1,TRBV7-2,.,TRBD2,TGTGCCAGCAGCCAGCGGGAGTCCTACAATGAGCAGTTCTTC,CASSQRESYNEQFF
TRBJ2-3,TRBV7-3,many,.,TGTGCCAGCAGCCCGGCTGGGGGGACAGATACGCAGTATTTT,CASSPAGGTDTQYF
TRBJ2-1,TRBV5-4,many,TRBD2,TGTGCCAGCAGCCCTCAAACTAGCGGGGGTTACAATGAGCAGTTCTTC,CASSPQTSGGYNEQFF
TRBJ2-3,TRBV10-2,few,TRBD2,TGCGCCAGCAGTGAGTCTAAAGCGGCGGGAGCGGGTGATACGCAGTATTTT,CASSESKAAGAGDTQYF
TRBJ2-2,TRBV19,.,.,TGTGCCAGTAGTATAACGGCCGGGGGGGAGCTGTTTTTT,CASSITAGGELFF
TRBJ2-6,TRBV6-2/TRBV6-3,few,TRBD1,TGTGCCAGCAGTTGGGGACAGGCTGGGGCCAACGTCCTGACTTTC,CASSWGQAGANVLTF
TRBJ2-2,TRBV20-1,.,TRBD2,TGCAGTGCTAGGGGACTAGCGGGAGGGCCCGGGGAGCTGTTTTTT,CSARGLAGGPGELFF
TRBJ2-3,TRBV7-9,many,TRBD2,TGTGCCAGCAGCTTAGTAGCGGGAGTAGGCACAGATACGCAGTATTTT,CASSLVAGVGTDTQYF
TRBJ2-1,TRBV11-2,few,TRBD2,TGTGCCAGCAGCACCACTAGCGGGAGGGCCCTCGGGGAGCAGTTCTTC,CASSTTSGRALGEQFF
TRBJ2-3,TRBV9,few,.,TGTGCCAGCAGCGCCCAAGGCTCGAACACAGATACGCAGTATTTT,CASSAQGSNTDTQYF
TRBJ1-4,TRBV20-1,many,.,TGCAGTGCTAGTGGGTTTGCAACTAATGAAAAACTGTTTTTT,CSASGFATNEKLFF
TRBJ1-1,TRBV10-3,few,.,TGTGCCATCAGTGATCGAAACACTGAAGCTTTCTTT,CAISDRNTEAFF
TRBJ1-1,TRBV20-1,many,TRBD1,TGCAGTGCTACTGACAGGGACCCTGAAGCTTTCTTT,CSATDRDPEAFF
TRBJ1-1,TRBV9,few,.,TGTGCCAGCAGCTCCCAGGTGGGAACAGCTTTCTTT,CASSSQVGTAFF
TRBJ1-5,TRBV7-2,.,.,TGTGCCAGCAGCTTAGTTACGGGGGGCCGACAGCCCCAGCATTTT,CASSLVTGGRQPQHF
TRBJ2-5,TRBV4-1,few,TRBD2,TGCGCCAGCAGCAGCGTACCGGGACTAGCGGCACAAGAGACCCAGTACTTC,CASSSVPGLAAQETQYF
TRBJ2-7,TRBV5-1,many,.,TGCGCCAGCGTCAGACAGCACTACGAGCAGTACTTC,CASVRQHYEQYF
TRBJ2-2,TRBV20-1,many,TRBD2,TGCAGTGCTAGTATGTTAGCGGGAGTAACCGGGGAGCTGTTTTTT,CSASMLAGVTGELFF